Below, 30 T cell receptor beta chains from the same sample are listed, as sequenced in a study of blood T cell repertoires in COVID-19. The protocol was immunoSEQ multiplex PCR, while the TCRdb copy is restricted to in-frame clones and leaves out a portion. The sample comprises about 190,000 clones, roughly nine tenths of which are singletons, and roughly 2.2% rests with the top ten. The specimen sequenced was peripheral blood. The receptors stem from a man between 65 and 85 years old with active or convalescent COVID-19.

The V call is TRBV10-1, the J call TRBJ2-5; TRBD2 is a possible D gene (5 bases). The CDR3 is 15 residues long. Germline CDR1 WNHNN, CDR2 SYGVQD (reference sequence). Trimming removed 2 bases at V and 5 bases at J, with 15 bases between. In nucleotides, the CDR3 is TGCGCCAGCAGTGAGGCCAGCCGTCCGGGGGAGACCCAGTACTTC. Translating gives CASSEASRPGETQYF.

The CDR3 protein is CASSPRGGGITGELFF. The DNA of the CDR3 is TGCGCCAGCAGCCCGAGGGGAGGGGGAATCACCGGGGAGCTGTTTTTT. J is TRBJ2-2 and V is TRBV5-1, with D perhaps TRBD2 (7 bases). Germline assignment: CDR1 SGHRS and CDR2 YFSETQ. The CDR3 is 16 amino acids. V was shortened by 4 bases and J by 4 bases, with 17 bases between the two germline ends.

The chain carries TRBV6-5 and TRBJ1-2; 8 nucleotides line up with TRBD1. Per the germline V gene, CDR1 is MNHEY and CDR2 is SVGAGI. The CDR3 sequence is 15 residues long. V dropped 5 bases and J dropped 4; count of bases not matched to a gene: 9. Here the CDR3 reads CASSPQVQGVYGYTF. DNA of the CDR3: TGTGCCAGCAGTCCCCAGGTACAGGGGGTCTATGGCTACACCTTC.

V is TRBV4-3 and J is TRBJ2-2; 8 nucleotides match TRBD1. The J segment lost 9 bases and the V segment lost 3 bases, leaving 6 bases of the junction unmatched. Germline V gives CDR1 LGHNA, CDR2 YSLEER. CDR3 length equals 14 residues. Here the CDR3 reads CASSQGTGVRELFF. The DNA for the CDR3 is TGCGCCAGCAGCCAGGGGACAGGAGTCCGGGAGCTGTTTTTT.

The chain joins TRBV6-5 to TRBJ1-2; D gene unclear. This CDR3 contains 11 residues. The germline V gene has CDR1 MNHEY and CDR2 SVGAGI. Trimming left V 7 bases short and J 8 bases short, with 11 bases between. CDR3 sequence reads: CASTRVRGYTF. The CDR3 bases are TGTGCCAGCACAAGAGTGCGGGGCTACACCTTC.

This chain links TRBV3-1 (or the pseudogene TRBV3-2) with TRBJ2-7, with 9 positions matching TRBD1. This CDR3 is 13 amino acids long. Per germline, CDR1 LGHDT and CDR2 YNNKEL (reference sequence). Unmatched junction bases numbered 2, after V lost 4 bases and J lost 4 bases. The CDR3 bases are TGTGCCAGCAGCCCGGGACAGGGTTACGAGCAGTACTTC. Residues: CASSPGQGYEQYF.

V is TRBV5-1 and J is TRBJ1-1; TRBD1 matches 8 bases. The CDR3 has 14 amino acids. Germline V CDR1 and CDR2: SGHRS, YFSETQ. V was clipped by 4 bases and J by 5 bases; unmatched bases: 7. The DNA for the CDR3 is TGCGCCAGCAGCGTGGACAGGGTTGGGACTGAAGCTTTCTTT. Amino acid sequence: CASSVDRVGTEAFF.

The chain uses TRBV20-1 and TRBJ2-7; TRBD1 matches 8 bases. CDR1 and CDR2 from the germline V gene are DFQATT and SNEGSKA (reference sequence). The CDR3 sequence is 11 residues long. J was trimmed by 5 bases and V by 8 bases; bases with no gene match: 5. The DNA of the CDR3 is TGCAGTTCGGGACAGGTTGACGAGCAGTACTTC. This codes for CSSGQVDEQYF.

This clone was picked up a small number of times. The chain employs TRBV6-4 and TRBJ2-3, with TRBD2 matching over 9 bases. Germline V CDR1 and CDR2: MRHNA, SNTAGT. The CDR3 loop spans 16 amino acids. V dropped 2 bases and J dropped 4; count of bases not matched to a gene: 7. CDR3 DNA sequence: TGTGCCAGCAGTGACGTTCTTAGCGGGGGATCAGATACGCAGTATTTT. Its protein product is CASSDVLSGGSDTQYF.

The chain couples TRBV28 to TRBJ1-2; 7 bases are a match to TRBD1. Trimming removed 2 bases from V and 2 bases from J; junction bases left unmatched: 2. Germline V gene sequence: CDR1 MDHEN, CDR2 SYDVKM. The CDR3 loop spans 14 amino acids. CDR3 sequence (DNA): TGTGCCAGCAGTTTAAGCAGGGGGAACTATGGCTACACCTTC. It translates to CASSLSRGNYGYTF.

The CDR3 reads CASSLGRGAGYGYTF. CDR3 DNA: TGTGCCAGCAGCTTAGGGCGGGGGGCTGGCTATGGCTACACCTTC. The J gene is TRBJ1-2, the V gene TRBV7-9; D may be TRBD1 (6 bases). CDR1 is SEHNR, CDR2 FQNEAQ, per germline (reference sequence). V gave up 1 base and J gave up 4 bases, with 13 bases separating them. The CDR3 is made up of 15 amino acids.

V usage is TRBV19 and J usage is TRBJ1-2; weak D call: TRBD1 (5 bases). Deletions cut 7 bases from V and 4 bases from J, with 16 bases between. The CDR3 consists of 14 residues. Germline CDR1 reads LNHDA; CDR2 reads SQIVND (reference sequence). In nucleotides, the CDR3 is TGTGCCAGTAATTCTCCAGGGTCGGTCTATGGCTACACCTTC. Translation: CASNSPGSVYGYTF.

This clone was observed a single time. This rearrangement joins TRBV15 to TRBJ1-4; tentatively, D is TRBD1 (6 bases). This CDR3 spans 13 amino acids. Trimming stripped 5 bases from V and 8 bases from J, with 12 bases between. CDR1 is LNHNV, CDR2 YYDKDF, per germline (reference sequence). Here the CDR3 reads CATSEQGREKLFF. CDR3 bases: TGTGCCACCAGCGAACAGGGAAGAGAAAAACTGTTTTTT. The full variable domain, in which reference TRBV15 and TRBJ1-4 provide the parts outside the CDR3, is DAMVIQNPRYQVTQFGKPVTLSCSQTLNHNVMYWYQQKSSQAPKLLFHYYDKDFNNEADTPDNFQSRRPNTSFCFLDIRSPGLGDTAMYLCATSEQGREKLFFGSGTQLSVL.

This chain connects TRBV6-5 to TRBJ1-1; 7 bases match TRBD1. V gave up 4 bases and J gave up 1 base; unmatched junction bases: 3. The CDR3 is made up of 14 amino acids. From germline, CDR1 is MNHEY and CDR2 SVGAGI. CDR3 amino acids: CASSSGQSNTEAFF. The CDR3 nucleotides are TGTGCCAGCAGTTCGGGACAGTCGAACACTGAAGCTTTCTTT.

V and J are TRBV3-1 (or the pseudogene TRBV3-2) and TRBJ2-3; 7 nucleotides line up with TRBD1. CDR1 and CDR2 (germline): LGHDT, YNNKEL (reference sequence). V dropped 8 bases and J dropped 5; count of bases not matched to a gene: 13. This CDR3 has 15 amino acids. The CDR3 nucleotides read TGTGCCAGCTCTCTGAGGGGGCGGGTAGTAGATACGCAGTATTTT. This codes for CASSLRGRVVDTQYF.

Turning to this clone: Germline and junction disagree at one end, which may indicate a read error. The chain has TRBV6-5 and TRBJ2-2, with D possibly TRBD1 on 5 matching bases. The germline gives CDR1 MNHEY, CDR2 SVGAGI. The length of the CDR3 is 15 residues. In DNA, the CDR3 is TGTGCCAGCAGCTACTCCCAGGGAAACACCGGGGAGCTGTTTTTT. It is translated as CASSYSQGNTGELFF.

This chain's CDR3 is CASSTDRGRYTF. In DNA, the CDR3 is TGTGCCAGCAGCACAGACAGGGGACGCTACACCTTC. The rearrangement uses TRBV3-1 (or the pseudogene TRBV3-2) and TRBJ1-2, with 8 bases matching TRBD1. The CDR3 runs 12 residues. Germline V lookup: CDR1 LGHDT, CDR2 YNNKEL (reference sequence). Losses at the gene ends were 5 bases for V and 9 bases for J; bases not matched to a gene: 5.

V is TRBV5-6 and J is TRBJ1-6; D remains unclear. The germline V and J ends were trimmed by 4 bases and 1 base, with 15 bases remaining between them. Germline CDR1 is SGHDT and CDR2 is YYEEEE. This CDR3 has 17 residues. This CDR3 is CASSRLREVSYNSPLHF. CDR3 bases: TGTGCCAGCAGCCGGCTCCGGGAAGTATCCTATAATTCACCCCTCCACTTT. Complete variable domain (other parts from reference TRBV5-6 and TRBJ1-6): DAGVTQSPTHLIKTRGQQVTLRCSPKSGHDTVSWYQQALGQGPQFIFQYYEEEERQRGNFPDRFSGHQFPNYSSELNVNALLLGDSALYLCASSRLREVSYNSPLHFGNGTRLTVT.

V gene TRBV28 combines with J gene TRBJ2-7; tentative D call: TRBD2 (6 bases). The germline gives CDR1 MDHEN, CDR2 SYDVKM. The V gene lost 6 bases and the J gene lost 3 bases, with 12 bases spanning the gap. The CDR3 consists of 13 residues. The CDR3 region has the DNA TGTGCCAGCAGCGGGGGACCGCGCTACGAGCAGTACTTC. Protein: CASSGGPRYEQYF. The full variable domain, rest sourced from reference TRBV28 and TRBJ2-7, is DVKVTQSSRYLVKRTGEKVFLECVQDMDHENMFWYRQDPGLGLRLIYFSYDVKMKEKGDIPEGYSVSREKKERFSLILESASTNQTSMYLCASSGGPRYEQYFGPGTRLTVT.

V usage is TRBV9 and J usage is TRBJ1-2; weak D call: TRBD1 (6 bases). The ends were cut back, 0 bases at V and 5 bases at J, with 17 bases in the middle. The CDR3 has 16 amino acids. Looked up from germline, CDR1 is SGDLS and CDR2 is YYNGEE. This chain's CDR3 is CASSVDPGRGGYGYTF. CDR3 bases: TGTGCCAGCAGCGTAGATCCCGGCAGGGGTGGATATGGCTACACCTTC.

V usage is TRBV29-1 and J usage is TRBJ1-2; D possibly corresponds to TRBD1 (6 bases). The CDR3 is 16 residues long. Trimming removed 7 bases at V and 1 base at J, with 22 bases between. CDR1 is SQVTM, CDR2 ANQGSEA, per germline. CDR3 residues: CSAWSRTENFNYGYTF. For the CDR3, the DNA is TGCAGCGCCTGGTCCCGGACAGAAAATTTTAACTATGGCTACACCTTC.

This chain connects TRBV5-1 to TRBJ1-2; 11 bases map to TRBD1. From germline, CDR1 is SGHRS and CDR2 YFSETQ. V lost 2 bases to trimming and J lost 2 bases; unmatched junction nucleotides: 2. The CDR3 totals 15 residues. CDR3 nucleotides: TGCGCCAGCAGCTTATGGACAGGGGGCAACTATGGCTACACCTTC. Translated, it gives CASSLWTGGNYGYTF.

V usage is TRBV20-1 and J usage is TRBJ2-1; no definite D call. There are 15 residues in the CDR3. The germline CDR1 and CDR2 sequences are DFQATT and SNEGSKA (reference sequence). Trimming removed 3 bases at V and 4 bases at J, with 16 bases between. Here the CDR3 reads CSASPLRRSYNEQFF. The CDR3 region has the DNA TGCAGTGCTAGTCCCCTCCGGCGGAGTTACAATGAGCAGTTCTTC.

The chain carries TRBV9 and TRBJ1-3; 8 nucleotides align to TRBD1. The CDR3 spans 17 residues. Germline V gives CDR1 SGDLS, CDR2 YYNGEE. V dropped 4 bases and J dropped 0; count of bases not matched to a gene: 9. CDR3: CASSPPTGANSGNTIYF. The CDR3 bases are TGTGCCAGCAGCCCACCGACAGGGGCCAACTCTGGAAACACCATATATTTT.

The V and J genes are TRBV3-1 (or the pseudogene TRBV3-2) and TRBJ2-1, with D perhaps TRBD1 (8 bases). Germline V gives CDR1 LGHDT, CDR2 YNNKEL (reference sequence). The CDR3 has 15 residues. The ends were cut back, 5 bases at V and 5 bases at J, with 16 bases in the middle. The DNA of the CDR3 is TGTGCCAGCAGCGCAAGACAGGGGAGGGACAATGAGCAGTTCTTC. Encoded protein: CASSARQGRDNEQFF.

This clone was seen many times. This chain connects TRBV6-2 or TRBV6-3 to TRBJ1-2; the D gene is possibly TRBD1 (6 bases). Germline V gene data show CDR1 as MNHEY and CDR2 as SVGEGT. V lost 5 bases to trimming and J lost 0 bases, with 10 bases between them. CDR3 size: 14 residues. The CDR3 DNA is TGTGCCAGCAGTATACAGGGTACTAACTATGGCTACACCTTC. Its translation is CASSIQGTNYGYTF.

The rearrangement joins TRBV6-5 to TRBJ1-2; D uncertain. Germline V lookup: CDR1 MNHEY, CDR2 SVGAGI. The CDR3 runs 13 residues. V lost 3 bases and J lost 0, with 5 bases in between. CDR3 sequence (DNA): TGTGCCAGCAGTTATCAGACTAACTATGGCTACACCTTC. This gives the protein CASSYQTNYGYTF.

The V gene is TRBV6-5, the J gene TRBJ2-2; TRBD1 might be the D (5 bases). The V and J ends lost 4 bases and 6 bases respectively, with 15 bases between them. Germline CDR1 and CDR2: MNHEY and SVGAGI. This CDR3 is 15 amino acids long. The CDR3 loop reads CASSFFGQGAGELFF. DNA of the CDR3: TGTGCCAGCAGTTTTTTTGGGCAGGGTGCCGGGGAGCTGTTTTTT.

This clone showed up just once. This chain joins TRBV10-3 and TRBJ2-1; 14 positions match TRBD2. CDR3 length: 17 residues. The V gene end was trimmed by 4 bases and the J gene end by 4 bases; junction bases not matched to a gene: 6. CDR1 and CDR2 (germline): ENHRY, SYGVKD. DNA for the CDR3: TGTGCCATCAGTGGGGGACTAGCGGGAGCGGCGTACAATGAGCAGTTCTTC. The encoded protein is CAISGGLAGAAYNEQFF.

The rearrangement uses TRBV6-2 or TRBV6-3 and TRBJ1-2; 8 nucleotides match TRBD1. J was trimmed by 4 bases and V by 2 bases; bases with no gene match: 6. This CDR3 has 15 amino acids. Germline values: CDR1 MNHEY, CDR2 SVGEGT. The CDR3 nucleotides read TGTGCCAGCAGTTACGTGCAGGGGGCGACCTATGGCTACACCTTC. The encoded protein is CASSYVQGATYGYTF.